This paragraph reports one TCR beta chain. Its antigen is currently unknown. J was trimmed by 3 bases and V by 4 bases; bases with no gene match: 8. CDR3 length: 15 residues. From germline, CDR1 is MNHEY and CDR2 SVGAGI. The method was immunoSEQ multiplex PCR; TCRdb's version includes in-frame clones alone and lacks a portion of them. Found here are about 140,000 clones, 82% of them singletons; the top ten hold around 27%. The sample originates from a study of cytomegalovirus exposure and HLA in healthy donors. Study results and caveats: Listed as cytomegalovirus-associated were 150 to 200 TCR beta chains.

The sequence was obtained from a man aged 25-40 years in good health and CMV-seropositive. This chain joins TRBV6-5 and TRBJ2-7; 8 bases map to TRBD1. The sequenced sample was PBMCs. The CDR3 reads CASSSWTGSHYEQYF. The CDR3 DNA reads TGTGCCAGCAGTTCCTGGACAGGGAGTCACTACGAGCAGTACTTC.